Each of the 17 T cell receptor beta chains below was sequenced from the same sample in a study of blood T cell repertoires in COVID-19. Sequencing used immunoSEQ multiplex PCR; TCRdb keeps in-frame clones, though not all of them. Found here are roughly 300,000 clones, around 90% of them singletons; the top ten hold approximately 6.5%. Sequencing was carried out using peripheral blood. The receptors come from a man younger than 30 who had recovered from COVID-19.

The chain couples TRBV25-1 to TRBJ1-4; maybe TRBD1 (5 bases). The germline gives CDR1 MGHDK, CDR2 SYGVNS. The V end lost 3 bases, the J end lost 4 bases, and 9 bases lay between the germline ends. This CDR3 region has 14 residues. The CDR3 sequence: CASSDRAFNEKLFF. Here the CDR3 DNA reads TGTGCCAGCAGTGACAGGGCTTTTAATGAAAAACTGTTTTTT.

The gene calls are TRBV9 and TRBJ2-1; TRBD1 is a possible D gene (6 bases). There are 15 residues in the CDR3. Germline V gene sequence: CDR1 SGDLS, CDR2 YYNGEE. V was trimmed by 0 bases and J by 4 bases, leaving 11 bases between them. The CDR3 loop is CASSVGQGIYNEQFF. CDR3 in DNA: TGTGCCAGCAGCGTAGGGCAGGGGATATACAATGAGCAGTTCTTC.

The chain is built from TRBV27 and TRBJ2-7, with D maybe TRBD2 (6 bases). The germline V and J ends were trimmed by 2 bases and 3 bases, with 11 bases remaining between them. In germline, CDR1 is MNHEY, CDR2 SMNVEV (reference sequence). The CDR3 loop spans 14 amino acids. As DNA, the CDR3 is TGTGCCAGCAGTTTAAGCGGGCCCTACTACGAGCAGTACTTC. Translated: CASSLSGPYYEQYF.

This rearrangement joins TRBV5-1 to TRBJ2-3; D perhaps matches TRBD2 (6 bases). The CDR3 runs 19 residues. V was shortened by 5 bases and J by 0 bases, with 25 bases between the two germline ends. The V gene's germline CDR1 is SGHRS and CDR2 YFSETQ. CDR3 DNA: TGCGCCAGCAGGGGACTTTCGGCGGAACGGACCTCTAGCACAGATACGCAGTATTTT. It translates to CASRGLSAERTSSTDTQYF.

The J gene is TRBJ1-1, the V gene TRBV4-1, with TRBD1 identical over 7 bases. This CDR3 region has 14 residues. Germline V gene sequence: CDR1 MGHRA, CDR2 YSYEKL. With 4 bases clipped from V and 4 bases from J, the junction kept 6 bases outside the gene matches. The CDR3 loop reads CASSREDRATEAFF. CDR3 nucleotides: TGCGCCAGCAGCCGGGAAGACAGGGCCACTGAAGCTTTCTTT.

The CDR3 DNA sequence: TGTGCCAGCAGCGTCAGTACAGGGGAAAGGTACAATGAGCAGTTCTTC. Protein: CASSVSTGERYNEQFF. J is TRBJ2-1 and V is TRBV9, with TRBD1 matching over 7 bases. The CDR3 consists of 16 residues. Germline V gene lookup returns CDR1 SGDLS and CDR2 YYNGEE. Trimming removed 2 bases from V and 4 bases from J; junction bases left unmatched: 9.

The chain employs TRBV9 and TRBJ1-2; 8 nucleotides line up with TRBD1. The ends lost 3 bases at V and 4 bases at J; junction bases unmatched: 11. The CDR3 contains 16 residues. CDR1 SGDLS and CDR2 YYNGEE come from the germline V gene. For the CDR3, the DNA is TGTGCCAGCAGCGCGTCGTCTGGGACAGGAGCCTATGGCTACACCTTC. Translation: CASSASSGTGAYGYTF.

This sequence joins TRBV25-1 and TRBJ2-2; 7 bases fit TRBD2. The V segment lost 6 bases and the J segment 15 bases; nucleotides outside the gene matches: 13. The CDR3 is made up of 13 amino acids. Germline loops: CDR1 MGHDK, CDR2 SYGVNS. The CDR3: CASSDNQASGMFF. The CDR3 nucleotides read TGTGCCAGCAGCGACAACCAGGCGAGCGGGATGTTTTTT.

In its sample, this clone was seen once. This chain connects TRBV15 to TRBJ1-1; 7 positions match TRBD1. The V gene's germline CDR1 is LNHNV and CDR2 YYDKDF (reference sequence). This CDR3 is 15 amino acids long. V lost 3 bases to trimming and J lost 11 bases; unmatched junction nucleotides: 15. The CDR3 nucleotides are TGTGCCACCAGCAGGGACCGCGGGACAGCCGACGGGGCTTTCTTT. This codes for CATSRDRGTADGAFF.

CDR3 protein: CASSYSIWGQGQPGANVLTF. The DNA for the CDR3 is TGTGCCAGCAGTTACTCAATCTGGGGACAGGGCCAACCTGGGGCCAACGTCCTGACTTTC. This rearrangement joins TRBV6-2 or TRBV6-3 to TRBJ2-6, with 9 bases fitting TRBD1. With V trimmed by 0 bases and J by 2 bases, 11 bases remained unmatched. The CDR3 totals 20 residues. Germline CDR1 MNHEY, CDR2 SVGEGT.

This clone is a singleton in its sample. This rearrangement joins TRBV9 to TRBJ2-1; 10 bases agree with TRBD1. There are 14 residues in the CDR3. J lost 7 bases, V lost 3 bases, and 4 bases had no gene match. The germline gives CDR1 SGDLS, CDR2 YYNGEE. CDR3 in DNA: TGTGCCAGCAGCGCGGGACAGGGGCCGAATGAGCAGTTCTTC. Protein: CASSAGQGPNEQFF.

CDR3 amino acids: CASSIGTGPLSQPQHF. The CDR3 DNA reads TGTGCCAGTAGTATTGGGACAGGGCCATTAAGTCAGCCCCAGCATTTT. V and J are TRBV19 and TRBJ1-5; TRBD1 aligns across 9 bases. This CDR3 is 16 amino acids long. CDR1 and CDR2 (germline): LNHDA, SQIVND (reference sequence). The V segment lost 3 bases and the J segment 6 bases; nucleotides outside the gene matches: 9.

This chain uses TRBV5-4 with TRBJ2-1; tentatively, D is TRBD1 (7 bases). With 3 bases removed from V and 3 bases from J, the gap between germline ends came to 19 bases. The CDR3 has 17 residues. The V gene's germline CDR1 is SGHNT and CDR2 YYREEE (reference sequence). CDR3 loop: CASSSLSGGGFYNEQFF. In DNA form, the CDR3 reads TGTGCCAGCAGCTCTCTTTCAGGGGGAGGATTCTACAATGAGCAGTTCTTC. Looking up the rest from reference TRBV5-4 and TRBJ2-1 gives the full variable domain: ETGVTQSPTHLIKTRGQQVTLRCSSQSGHNTVSWYQQALGQGPQFIFQYYREEENGRGNFPPRFSGLQFPNYSSELNVNALELDDSALYLCASSSLSGGGFYNEQFFGPGTRLTVL.

In this sample, this clone turned up once. This chain joins TRBV12-3 or TRBV12-4 and TRBJ2-1, with TRBD2 matching over 7 bases. V dropped 6 bases and J dropped 10; count of bases not matched to a gene: 9. This CDR3 has 13 residues. For the CDR3, the DNA is TGTGCCAGCAGCTTAACCGGGACTAACGAGCAGTTCTTC. Translation gives CASSLTGTNEQFF.

This chain links TRBV6-2 or TRBV6-3 with TRBJ2-1; 12 bases fit TRBD1. This CDR3 is 16 amino acids long. V was clipped by 4 bases and J by 7 bases; unmatched bases: 8. CDR1 MNHEY and CDR2 SVGEGT come from the germline V gene. CDR3 protein: CASSSPRDRGLNEQFF. For the CDR3, the DNA is TGTGCCAGCAGTTCCCCTCGGGACAGGGGGCTAAATGAGCAGTTCTTC.

This chain uses TRBV5-4 with TRBJ1-2; a weak D match, TRBD1 (5 bases). Trimming stripped 4 bases from V and 2 bases from J, with 21 bases between. CDR1 is SGHNT and CDR2 is YYREEE in the germline V gene (reference sequence). There are 17 residues in the CDR3. The CDR3 spells CASSPPSGQLLNYGYTF. CDR3 sequence (DNA): TGTGCCAGCAGCCCGCCGAGTGGACAACTCCTGAACTATGGCTACACCTTC.

The chain links TRBV4-3 to TRBJ1-3, with D possibly matching TRBD1 (5 bases). Per the germline V gene, CDR1 is LGHNA and CDR2 is YSLEER. The CDR3 totals 19 residues. V lost 0 bases, J lost 1 base, and 19 bases lay in between. This CDR3 is CASSQEGLGDFWSGNTIYF. DNA of the CDR3: TGCGCCAGCAGCCAAGAGGGTTTAGGGGACTTCTGGTCTGGAAACACCATATATTTT.